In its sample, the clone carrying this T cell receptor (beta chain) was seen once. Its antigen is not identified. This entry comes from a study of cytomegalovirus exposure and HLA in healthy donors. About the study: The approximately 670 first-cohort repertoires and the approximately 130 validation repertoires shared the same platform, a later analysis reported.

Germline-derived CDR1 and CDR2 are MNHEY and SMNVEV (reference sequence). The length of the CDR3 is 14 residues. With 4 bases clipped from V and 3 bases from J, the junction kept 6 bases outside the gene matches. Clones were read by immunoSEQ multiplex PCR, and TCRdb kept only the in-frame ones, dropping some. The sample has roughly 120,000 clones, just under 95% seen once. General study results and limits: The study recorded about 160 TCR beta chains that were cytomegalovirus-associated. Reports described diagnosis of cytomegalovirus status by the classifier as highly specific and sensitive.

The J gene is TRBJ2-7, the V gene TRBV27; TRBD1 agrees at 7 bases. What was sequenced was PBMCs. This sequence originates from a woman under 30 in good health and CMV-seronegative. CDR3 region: CASSSGQEIYEQYF. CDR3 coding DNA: TGTGCCAGCAGTTCCGGACAGGAAATCTACGAGCAGTACTTC.